This record concerns one TCR beta chain sequence. The antigen is unknown. Additional DNA sequences in this sample encode the identical CDR3. Per the original data handling: Filtering differed because ImmunoSEQ produced junction-only sequences that carried no quality scores. Method: immunoSEQ multiplex PCR; TCRdb's copy keeps in-frame clones and lacks some. V and J calls and clone size follow that table, whereas D and trimming were derived from the DNA. The profile covers some 2,000,000 clones, with 85% to 95% appearing a single time and roughly 0.13% taken by the ten largest. The CDR3 consists of 14 residues. V lost 4 bases and J lost 2; bases outside the gene matches: 2. CDR1 SGHTA and CDR2 FQGNSA come from the germline V gene. The donors were adults (healthy and HIV-negative) with no recent acute infections or vaccinations. The record originates from a study of shared clonotypes between healthy human individuals. Study-wide points: All-four-donor shared clonotypes had higher generation probabilities than non-shared clonotypes did. Clonotype sharing across donors was expected to vary with sequencing depth.

Source material: naive CD4+ T cells sorted from blood. Subset here: CD45RA+ positively selected. The chain joins TRBV7-2 to TRBJ2-7; 10 bases align to TRBD2. This clonotype originated in a young man in good health. In DNA form, the CDR3 reads TGTGCCAGCAGCTCTAGCGGGAGTGCCTACGAGCAGTACTTC. It translates to CASSSSGSAYEQYF.